This passage covers 32 T cell receptor beta chains from one sample sequenced in a study of blood T cell repertoires in COVID-19. Here immunoSEQ multiplex PCR was the method, and the copy in TCRdb shows in-frame clones only, minus some. This table holds roughly 150,000 clones, about 86% found once. The sequencing input was peripheral blood. The source is a woman older than 75 with acute or convalescent COVID-19.

The chain uses TRBV3-1 (or the pseudogene TRBV3-2) and TRBJ1-5; D is unclear. The CDR3 sequence is 15 residues long. Trimming took off 2 bases at V and 7 bases at J, with 15 bases between the two ends. The germline gives CDR1 LGHDT, CDR2 YNNKEL (reference sequence). CDR3 amino acids: CASSQTGRRPQPQHF. CDR3 nucleotide sequence: TGTGCCAGCAGCCAAACCGGGAGACGGCCCCAGCCCCAGCATTTT.

The V gene is TRBV18, the J gene TRBJ2-7; D unresolved. CDR1 and CDR2 from the germline V gene are KGHSH and LQKENI. V lost 0 bases, J lost 6 bases, and 15 bases lay in between. This CDR3 has 15 amino acids. CDR3 residues: CASSPPSIDRSEQYF. The CDR3 region has the DNA TGTGCCAGCTCACCACCTAGTATTGATCGTTCCGAGCAGTACTTC.

Here the CDR3 DNA reads TGTGCCAGCAGTTTATCCCGGGACAAGGTCTACAATGAGCAGTTCTTC. Protein product: CASSLSRDKVYNEQFF. The gene calls are TRBV27 and TRBJ2-1; perhaps TRBD1 as D (6 bases). The CDR3 runs to 16 residues. The V end was cut by 0 bases, the J end by 3 bases, with 12 bases between. Per the germline V gene, CDR1 is MNHEY and CDR2 is SMNVEV (reference sequence).

The J gene is TRBJ2-7, the V gene TRBV5-4, with TRBD1 identical over 7 bases. V was pared by 3 bases and J by 0 bases, with 6 bases of the junction left unmatched. Looked up from germline, CDR1 is SGHNT and CDR2 is YYREEE (reference sequence). This CDR3 comprises 15 residues. The CDR3 here is CASSSGGVRSYEQYF. In DNA, the CDR3 is TGTGCCAGCAGCTCAGGGGGAGTTCGCTCCTACGAGCAGTACTTC.

The rearrangement uses TRBV18 and TRBJ2-7; 9 bases line up with TRBD1. The length of the CDR3 is 14 residues. The V gene's germline CDR1 is KGHSH and CDR2 LQKENI. The junction had 3 bases not matched to a gene; V was cut back by 3 bases and J by 3 bases. CDR3 DNA sequence: TGTGCCAGCTCACCGACAGGGGGAGGCTACGAGCAGTACTTC. It specifies CASSPTGGGYEQYF.

The chain joins TRBV4-3 to TRBJ2-2; D perhaps matches TRBD1 (5 bases). Trimming stripped 0 bases from V and 1 base from J, with 15 bases between. This CDR3 spans 18 amino acids. CDR1 is LGHNA, CDR2 YSLEER, per germline. The CDR3 region has the DNA TGCGCCAGCAGCCAAGATCACGTAGGGGCGCGGAACACCGGGGAGCTGTTTTTT. Protein product: CASSQDHVGARNTGELFF.

The chain links TRBV27 to TRBJ2-7, with 7 bases lining up with TRBD2. This CDR3 region has 15 residues. V was pared by 1 base and J by 4 bases, with 7 bases of the junction left unmatched. Germline V gene sequence: CDR1 MNHEY, CDR2 SMNVEV (reference sequence). CDR3 nucleotide sequence: TGTGCCAGCAGTTTATTCGGGGGGAGGGTTTACGAGCAGTACTTC. It yields the protein CASSLFGGRVYEQYF.

This chain links TRBV6-5 with TRBJ2-7; no reliable D call. There are 13 residues in the CDR3. Germline CDR1 is MNHEY and CDR2 is SVGAGI. Deletions cut 5 bases from V and 3 bases from J, with 11 bases between. CDR3 in DNA: TGTGCCAGCAGTCCCAGGAAACTCTACGAGCAGTACTTC. It yields the protein CASSPRKLYEQYF.

The V gene is TRBV4-1, the J gene TRBJ2-1; 7 bases align to TRBD2. The V gene end was trimmed by 2 bases and the J gene end by 5 bases; junction bases not matched to a gene: 9. The CDR3 is 16 amino acids. Germline loops: CDR1 MGHRA, CDR2 YSYEKL. As DNA, the CDR3 is TGCGCCAGCAGCCAATTCGGGGCGGGGGTAAACAATGAGCAGTTCTTC. The encoded protein is CASSQFGAGVNNEQFF.

This chain connects TRBV5-1 to TRBJ1-6; 7 nucleotides agree with TRBD1. In germline, CDR1 is SGHRS, CDR2 YFSETQ. The CDR3 is made up of 17 amino acids. V trimming: 2 bases; J trimming: 1 base; junction bases outside the gene matches: 6. In nucleotides, the CDR3 is TGCGCCAGCAGCTTAGGGGGACAGCCTTCCTATAATTCACCCCTCCACTTT. Its protein is CASSLGGQPSYNSPLHF. Drawing the rest from reference TRBV5-1 and TRBJ1-6, the complete variable domain is KAGVTQTPRYLIKTRGQQVTLSCSPISGHRSVSWYQQTPGQGLQFLFEYFSETQRNKGNFPGRFSGRQFSNSRSEMNVSTLELGDSALYLCASSLGGQPSYNSPLHFGNGTRLTVT.

The rearrangement uses TRBV4-3 and TRBJ2-6; D might be TRBD1 (6 bases). The CDR3 spans 16 residues. CDR1 and CDR2 (germline): LGHNA, YSLEER. The germline V and J ends were trimmed by 1 base and 3 bases, with 10 bases remaining between them. The CDR3 DNA is TGCGCCAGCAGCCAAGCCAGGGGAAGTGGGGCCAACGTCCTGACTTTC. It is translated as CASSQARGSGANVLTF.

The rearrangement joins TRBV5-4 to TRBJ2-7; 7 positions match TRBD2. The length of the CDR3 is 14 residues. After removal of 4 bases from V and 0 bases from J, the junction contained 4 bases not matched to a gene. Per germline, CDR1 SGHNT and CDR2 YYREEE (reference sequence). CDR3 coding DNA: TGTGCCAGCAGCCGGGAGGTAAGCTCCTACGAGCAGTACTTC. This translates into CASSREVSSYEQYF.

The sample holds one count of this clone. CDR3 protein: CASSLRRGEKNYGYTF. CDR3 in DNA: TGTGCCAGCAGTTTGCGCAGGGGGGAGAAAAACTATGGCTACACCTTC. The J gene is TRBJ1-2, the V gene TRBV27; 7 nucleotides match TRBD1. Germline-derived CDR1 and CDR2 are MNHEY and SMNVEV (reference sequence). With 3 bases clipped from V and 2 bases from J, the junction kept 9 bases outside the gene matches. CDR3 size: 16 residues.

The rearrangement joins TRBV2 to TRBJ1-2; TRBD1 aligns across 9 bases. CDR3 size: 13 residues. Germline V lookup: CDR1 SNHLY, CDR2 FYNNEI. V lost 4 bases to trimming and J lost 7 bases; unmatched junction nucleotides: 4. CDR3 coding DNA: TGTGCCAGCAGTGTTACAGGGGGCGGTGGCTACACCTTC. Protein: CASSVTGGGGYTF.

The CDR3 region has the DNA TGTGCCATCAGTGGGGACAGTTTACAGAGCACAGATACGCAGTATTTT. Translated, it gives CAISGDSLQSTDTQYF. The J gene is TRBJ2-3, the V gene TRBV10-3, with 7 bases that match TRBD1. The CDR3 is 16 residues long. Germline-derived CDR1 and CDR2 are ENHRY and SYGVKD. The ends lost 4 bases at V and 0 bases at J; junction bases unmatched: 7.

This chain joins TRBV7-8 and TRBJ1-2, with 8 bases lining up with TRBD1. Looked up from germline, CDR1 is SGHVS and CDR2 is FQNEAQ. The CDR3 loop spans 14 amino acids. J lost 3 bases, V lost 0 bases, and 0 bases had no gene match. Written as DNA, the CDR3 is TGTGCCAGCAGCTTAGCGGGACAGGACTATGGCTACACCTTC. Residues: CASSLAGQDYGYTF.

Only a few counts were recorded for this clone. This chain links TRBV27 with TRBJ1-2; 7 bases map to TRBD1. V gave up 4 bases and J gave up 4 bases; unmatched junction bases: 9. This CDR3 is 15 amino acids long. Germline V gives CDR1 MNHEY, CDR2 SMNVEV (reference sequence). CDR3 sequence (DNA): TGTGCCAGCAGTTCACAGGGGCCTATCGGCTATGGCTACACCTTC. Residues: CASSSQGPIGYGYTF.

DNA of the CDR3: TGTGCCAGCAGCCACACAGGGGTGGTCTACGAGCAGTACTTC. Its translation: CASSHTGVVYEQYF. V gene TRBV14 combines with J gene TRBJ2-7; 7 bases fit TRBD1. The CDR3 sequence is 14 residues long. Germline CDR1 is SGHDN and CDR2 is FVKESK. V gave up 3 bases and J gave up 3 bases; unmatched junction bases: 5.

This rearrangement joins TRBV19 to TRBJ1-5; D is unclear. CDR3 length: 15 amino acids. Trimming shortened V by 2 bases and J by 2 bases, and 10 bases separated the two germline ends. CDR1 and CDR2 (germline): LNHDA, SQIVND (reference sequence). CDR3: CASSISLNGNQPQHF. The CDR3 region has the DNA TGTGCCAGTAGTATAAGTCTAAACGGCAATCAGCCCCAGCATTTT.

The J gene is TRBJ2-7, the V gene TRBV19; D perhaps matches TRBD2 (6 bases). CDR3 length: 15 amino acids. In germline, CDR1 is LNHDA, CDR2 SQIVND (reference sequence). Trimming shortened V by 3 bases and J by 1 base, and 13 bases separated the two germline ends. The CDR3 DNA reads as TGTGCCAGTAGTATCTTTCCGGGAGCGTCCTACGAGCAGTACTTC. Amino acids: CASSIFPGASYEQYF. The variable domain in full, with the rest retrieved from reference TRBV19 and TRBJ2-7, is DGGITQSPKYLFRKEGQNVTLSCEQNLNHDAMYWYRQDPGQGLRLIYYSQIVNDFQKGDIAEGYSVSREKKESFPLTVTSAQKNPTAFYLCASSIFPGASYEQYFGPGTRLTVT.

V and J are TRBV15 and TRBJ1-5; 7 bases are shared with TRBD1. CDR1 and CDR2 (germline): LNHNV, YYDKDF (reference sequence). This CDR3 comprises 17 residues. V lost 5 bases and J lost 3; bases outside the gene matches: 13. The CDR3 nucleotides read TGTGCCACCAGCGAACGAACCGGGACAGTTTTCAATCAGCCCCAGCATTTT. This gives the protein CATSERTGTVFNQPQHF.

V gene TRBV11-2 combines with J gene TRBJ1-6; 7 bases agree with TRBD1. J was trimmed by 7 bases and V by 3 bases; bases with no gene match: 3. The CDR3 has 14 residues. Germline CDR1 SGHAT, CDR2 FQNNGV. CDR3 nucleotides: TGTGCCAGCAGCTTGGGACAGAGAAATTCACCCCTCCACTTT. It translates to CASSLGQRNSPLHF.

J is TRBJ2-1 and V is TRBV27; 7 bases map to TRBD1. This CDR3 spans 14 amino acids. V shed 9 bases and J 3 bases; nucleotides not matched to a gene: 8. The germline CDR1 and CDR2 sequences are MNHEY and SMNVEV (reference sequence). CDR3 DNA sequence: TGTGCCAGTAAACAGGGGAGCCGCTACAATGAGCAGTTCTTC. Its translation is CASKQGSRYNEQFF.

The chain carries TRBV11-3 and TRBJ2-1; D may be TRBD1 (6 bases). The V gene lost 4 bases and the J gene lost 9 bases, with 19 bases spanning the gap. The CDR3 covers 15 residues. From germline, CDR1 is SGHNT and CDR2 YENEEA. The CDR3 loop is CASSSRLGDTGEQFF. The CDR3, as DNA: TGTGCCAGCAGCTCCCGACTGGGGGACACCGGTGAGCAGTTCTTC.

This chain links TRBV9 with TRBJ2-3; maybe TRBD2 (5 bases). The CDR3 spans 16 residues. Trimming took 0 bases from V and 2 from J, leaving 13 bases between them. Germline V lookup: CDR1 SGDLS, CDR2 YYNGEE. The CDR3 here is CASSVDWGDLTDTQYF. CDR3 DNA: TGTGCCAGCAGCGTAGATTGGGGAGACCTCACAGATACGCAGTATTTT.

V usage is TRBV7-6 and J usage is TRBJ2-2; 8 bases align to TRBD1. Germline CDR1 is SGHVS and CDR2 is FNYEAQ. V lost 5 bases, J lost 1 base, and 9 bases stayed unmatched. The CDR3 has 17 amino acids. The CDR3 protein is CASSLTTQGENTGELFF. DNA of the CDR3: TGTGCCAGCAGCCTTACAACACAGGGGGAGAACACCGGGGAGCTGTTTTTT.

V usage is TRBV29-1 and J usage is TRBJ1-1; D might be TRBD1 (6 bases). V lost 3 bases to trimming and J lost 6 bases, with 8 bases between them. The CDR3 runs to 11 residues. Germline-derived CDR1 and CDR2 are SQVTM and ANQGSEA. CDR3 sequence (DNA): TGCAGCGTTGACAGGGGCTCTGAAGCTTTCTTT. It codes for CSVDRGSEAFF.

The chain has TRBV28 and TRBJ2-5, with D perhaps TRBD1 (5 bases). Germline values: CDR1 MDHEN, CDR2 SYDVKM. There are 12 residues in the CDR3. V was cut by 8 bases and J by 2 bases, with 9 bases left in between. CDR3 in DNA: TGTGCCAGCTTGGGGCGGCAAGAGACCCAGTACTTC. Protein: CASLGRQETQYF.

The chain is built from TRBV4-2 and TRBJ1-2, with D hard to call. Germline-derived CDR1 and CDR2 are LGHNA and YNFKEQ. V lost 1 base, J lost 6 bases, and 18 bases lay in between. This CDR3 comprises 16 residues. CDR3 bases: TGTGCCAGCAGCCAAGGTCGGGAGGTGAACTTAAATGGCTACACCTTC. This sequence encodes CASSQGREVNLNGYTF.

This chain joins TRBV7-9 and TRBJ2-1; 13 nucleotides line up with TRBD2. The CDR3 contains 18 residues. The junction had 10 bases not matched to a gene; V was cut back by 5 bases and J by 3 bases. From germline, CDR1 is SEHNR and CDR2 FQNEAQ (reference sequence). The CDR3 DNA reads TGTGCCAGCAGCCGCACTAGCGGGAGGGCCCGAGACTACAATGAGCAGTTCTTC. Amino acid sequence: CASSRTSGRARDYNEQFF.

This sequence joins TRBV2 and TRBJ1-1; D uncertain. Germline CDR1 SNHLY, CDR2 FYNNEI. This CDR3 contains 14 residues. The V and J ends lost 4 bases and 1 base respectively, with 10 bases between them. The CDR3 bases are TGTGCCAGCAGTGTATGGGAGGGGAACACTGAAGCTTTCTTT. Translating gives CASSVWEGNTEAFF. The whole variable domain, filled in from reference TRBV2 and TRBJ1-1, reads EPEVTQTPSHQVTQMGQEVILRCVPISNHLYFYWYRQILGQKVEFLVSFYNNEISEKSEIFDDQFSVERPDGSNFTLKIRSTKLEDSAMYFCASSVWEGNTEAFFGQGTRLTVV.

This clone was found once. V and J are TRBV2 and TRBJ2-7, with unresolved D. The CDR3 extends over 11 amino acids. Between the trimmed V and J ends, which lost 5 bases and 3 bases, there was a span of 5 bases. Germline V gene lookup returns CDR1 SNHLY and CDR2 FYNNEI. The CDR3 sequence: CASSLIYEQYF. As DNA, the CDR3 is TGTGCCAGCAGTCTTATCTACGAGCAGTACTTC.